The 25 T cell receptor beta chains below come from one sample, sequenced in a study of post-analysis software for immune sequencing data. Study outcomes and limitations: Patients had higher frequencies than controls of about 5 TRBV segments, including TRBV5-6, TRBV5-1 and TRBV20-1.

Presence of unique molecular identifiers characterized the TCR beta cDNA libraries. TCRdb independently ran MiXCR on the PCR reads; one entry per CDR3 protein. Of approximately 350,000 distinct CDR3 sequences listed, less than 40% were seen once; the top ten hold 13%. No antigen is known for these receptors. Sequences were obtained from blood. The receptors stem from a girl between 10 and 17 years old with multiple sclerosis.

Concerning this clonotype: The junction and the germline gene differ at one end; a read error may be behind it. This sequence joins TRBV6-2 or TRBV6-3 and TRBJ2-7, with D hard to call. Per germline, CDR1 MNHEY and CDR2 SVGEGT. This CDR3 comprises 12 residues. In DNA form, the CDR3 reads TGTGCCGGCAGTTACTCGGGCTACGAGCAGTACTTC. Amino acids: CAGSYSGYEQYF.

J is TRBJ2-2 and V is TRBV4-1; 8 bases agree with TRBD2. The CDR3 length is 16 residues. V shed 0 bases and J 5 bases; nucleotides not matched to a gene: 5. Germline V gives CDR1 MGHRA, CDR2 YSYEKL. This chain's CDR3 is CASSQDGRGKTGELFF. The CDR3 coding sequence is TGCGCCAGCAGCCAAGACGGGAGGGGAAAGACCGGGGAGCTGTTTTTT.

A few counts support this clonotype. A junction boundary mismatches the germline segment, possibly from a read error. The rearrangement joins TRBV10-3 to TRBJ2-6, with no clear D. The CDR3 sequence is 18 residues long. Germline-derived CDR1 and CDR2 are ENHRY and SYGVKD. CDR3 sequence: CAISELGIHDSGANVLTF. Here the CDR3 DNA reads TGTGCCATCAGTGAATTAGGGATACATGATTCTGGCGCCAACGTCCTGACTTTC.

The chain carries TRBV5-1 and TRBJ2-7; 12 bases line up with TRBD1. Unmatched junction bases numbered 4, after V lost 4 bases and J lost 5 bases. The CDR3 consists of 14 residues. The germline V gene encodes CDR1 SGHRS and CDR2 YFSETQ. CDR3 residues: CASSLGTGGNEQYF. CDR3 in DNA: TGCGCCAGCAGCCTAGGGACAGGGGGCAACGAGCAGTACTTC.

The V call is TRBV6-1, the J call TRBJ1-4; no firm D call. Looked up from germline, CDR1 is MNHNS and CDR2 is SASEGT. The CDR3 loop spans 15 amino acids. The V end lost 2 bases, the J end lost 12 bases, and 19 bases lay between the germline ends. In nucleotides, the CDR3 is TGTGCCAGCAGTGAAATGGTAGTGGAGGGTGCGGAACTGTTTTTT. It encodes CASSEMVVEGAELFF.

This clonotype was observed a handful of times. The chain carries TRBV12-3 or TRBV12-4 and TRBJ1-2; a possible D gene is TRBD1 (5 bases). This CDR3 is 12 amino acids long. V was clipped by 6 bases and J by 8 bases, with 13 bases between them. Here the CDR3 reads CASRPRDEGYTF. The CDR3 nucleotides read TGTGCCAGCAGACCTAGGGACGAGGGCTACACCTTC.

The chain carries TRBV12-3 or TRBV12-4 and TRBJ2-1; unclear D gene. The ends were cut back, 1 base at V and 9 bases at J, with 13 bases in the middle. The CDR3 totals 14 residues. The CDR3 sequence is CASSLGSVVGEQFF. The CDR3 coding sequence is TGTGCCAGCAGTTTAGGATCAGTTGTGGGTGAGCAGTTCTTC.

This chain uses TRBV7-6 with TRBJ2-1, with D tentatively TRBD1 (6 bases). V shed 5 bases and J shed 2 bases, with 25 bases lying between them. Germline CDR1 SGHVS, CDR2 FNYEAQ. The CDR3 has 19 residues. The CDR3 DNA sequence: TGTGCCAGCAGCCACTTAACAGGGAAACTAGAGGAGGCCTACAATGAGCAGTTCTTC. This encodes CASSHLTGKLEEAYNEQFF.

The chain uses TRBV6-5 and TRBJ1-2; 8 bases line up with TRBD1. Germline values: CDR1 MNHEY, CDR2 SVGAGI. The junction had 8 bases not matched to a gene; V was cut back by 4 bases and J by 4 bases. CDR3 length equals 15 residues. Here the CDR3 DNA reads TGTGCCAGCAGTTCCTGGGACAGGAATGTCTATGGCTACACCTTC. Amino acids: CASSSWDRNVYGYTF.

This chain uses TRBV15 with TRBJ2-7; unclear D gene. The V end was cut by 0 bases, the J end by 0 bases, with 6 bases between. CDR3 length: 14 residues. CDR1 and CDR2 from the germline V gene are LNHNV and YYDKDF (reference sequence). This CDR3 reads CATSRDSASYEQYF. CDR3 nucleotides: TGTGCCACCAGCAGAGATTCTGCCTCCTACGAGCAGTACTTC.

V is TRBV4-2 and J is TRBJ2-5; maybe TRBD2 (5 bases). With the DNA end fitting TRBJ2-7 better, the J assignment may be wrong. This CDR3 comprises 15 residues. Germline-derived CDR1 and CDR2 are LGHNA and YNFKEQ. CDR3 in amino acids: CASSLSADGRYEQYF. The CDR3 DNA reads as TGTGCCAGCAGCCTTTCAGCGGACGGCCGCTACGAGCAGTACTTC.

This clonotype has only a few counts. CDR3 protein: CASSQGRQASRIRDTQYF. CDR3 nucleotides: TGCGCCAGCAGCCAAGGCCGACAGGCCTCTAGAATTAGAGATACGCAGTATTTT. The chain recombines TRBV4-1 with TRBJ2-3, with a tentative D call TRBD1 (6 bases). V shed 1 base and J shed 5 bases, with 22 bases lying between them. This CDR3 is built from 18 residues. Germline CDR1 and CDR2: MGHRA and YSYEKL.

The genes are TRBV27 and TRBJ1-1; 9 nucleotides match TRBD1. The germline V gene has CDR1 MNHEY and CDR2 SMNVEV (reference sequence). The trim removed 7 bases at V and 1 base at J, leaving 7 bases unmatched. The CDR3 has 15 amino acids. The CDR3 spells CASNPQGARNTEAFF. The CDR3, as DNA: TGTGCCAGCAATCCACAGGGGGCAAGGAACACTGAAGCTTTCTTT.

This clonotype was detected once. The rearrangement joins TRBV14 to TRBJ1-1; tentative D call: TRBD1 (5 bases). Trimming left V 5 bases short and J 5 bases short, with 12 bases between. There are 13 residues in the CDR3. Germline CDR1 and CDR2: SGHDN and FVKESK. This chain's CDR3 is CASSLQVGTEAFF. Here the CDR3 DNA reads TGTGCCAGCAGCTTACAGGTTGGGACTGAAGCTTTCTTT. The complete variable domain, with remaining parts taken from reference TRBV14 and TRBJ1-1, reads EAGVTQFPSHSVIEKGQTVTLRCDPISGHDNLYWYRRVMGKEIKFLLHFVKESKQDESGMPNNRFLAERTGGTYSTLKVQPAELEDSGVYFCASSLQVGTEAFFGQGTRLTVV.

The V gene is TRBV6-1, the J gene TRBJ2-3; possible D gene TRBD2, 7 bases. V was clipped by 5 bases and J by 2 bases, with 11 bases between them. The germline CDR1 and CDR2 sequences are MNHNS and SASEGT. The CDR3 has 14 amino acids. The CDR3 DNA follows: TGTGCCAGCAGTACGGGGGGCCTCACAGATACGCAGTATTTT. Its protein is CASSTGGLTDTQYF.

On this clonotype itself: This is likely a read error, given that the CDR3 carries no conserved phenylalanine or tryptophan at its end. This sequence joins TRBV14 and TRBJ2-1; 7 bases fit TRBD2. Germline V lookup: CDR1 SGHDN, CDR2 FVKESK. Unmatched junction bases numbered 3, after V lost 4 bases and J lost 6 bases. CDR3 size: 13 residues. The CDR3 protein is CASSRGLFNEQFL. For the CDR3, the DNA is TGTGCCAGCAGCCGGGGACTATTCAATGAGCAGTTCTTA.

This clonotype was observed a few times. The chain combines TRBV4-2 with TRBJ2-3; a possible D gene is TRBD1 (6 bases). V shed 2 bases and J shed 4 bases, with 10 bases lying between them. The CDR3 spans 14 residues. Per the germline V gene, CDR1 is LGHNA and CDR2 is YNFKEQ. CDR3: CASSQSPGADTQYF. As DNA, the CDR3 is TGTGCCAGCAGCCAATCACCAGGGGCAGATACGCAGTATTTT.

A remark on this clonotype: One base away lies a much larger clone, so this may be a sequencing read error. The CDR3 here is CSVVPRQGLYTEVFF. The CDR3 nucleotides are TGCAGCGTTGTCCCGAGACAGGGCCTCTACACTGAAGTTTTCTTT. The V call is TRBV29-1, the J call TRBJ1-1, with TRBD1 matching over 7 bases. This CDR3 region has 15 residues. Germline V lookup: CDR1 SQVTM, CDR2 ANQGSEA.

This clonotype was counted ten times or more. The rearrangement uses TRBV12-3 or TRBV12-4 and TRBJ2-5; D remains unclear. The CDR3 covers 14 residues. The V gene lost 1 base and the J gene lost 2 bases, with 8 bases spanning the gap. This CDR3 reads CASSLEGTQETQYF. The CDR3, as DNA: TGTGCCAGCAGTTTAGAAGGAACTCAAGAGACCCAGTACTTC.

This clonotype was seen more than once but under ten times. This chain links TRBV5-1 with TRBJ1-4; 11 positions match TRBD1. V lost 0 bases to trimming and J lost 7 bases; unmatched junction nucleotides: 2. CDR1 SGHRS and CDR2 YFSETQ come from the germline V gene. The length of the CDR3 is 15 residues. The CDR3 region is CASSLAGTGGEKLFF. CDR3 bases: TGCGCCAGCAGCTTGGCCGGGACAGGGGGTGAAAAACTGTTTTTT. Supplemented by reference TRBV5-1 and TRBJ1-4, the full variable domain reads KAGVTQTPRYLIKTRGQQVTLSCSPISGHRSVSWYQQTPGQGLQFLFEYFSETQRNKGNFPGRFSGRQFSNSRSEMNVSTLELGDSALYLCASSLAGTGGEKLFFGSGTQLSVL.

This clonotype has only a few counts. This rearrangement joins TRBV9 to TRBJ2-1; the D gene is possibly TRBD1 (7 bases). Trimming cost V 7 bases and J 6 bases, with 17 bases left between them. Germline CDR1 and CDR2: SGDLS and YYNGEE. This CDR3 is 14 amino acids long. The DNA of the CDR3 is TGTGCCAGCCAGCGGTACAGGGGAGGCAATGAGCAGTTCTTC. Its protein is CASQRYRGGNEQFF.

The J gene is TRBJ1-1, the V gene TRBV11-2, with a tentative D call TRBD1 (5 bases). V was cut by 5 bases and J by 1 base, with 14 bases left in between. Germline V lookup: CDR1 SGHAT, CDR2 FQNNGV. The CDR3 totals 15 residues. This CDR3 is CASSVRGDWNTEAFF. The CDR3 coding sequence is TGTGCCAGCAGCGTGAGGGGTGATTGGAACACTGAAGCTTTCTTT.

The chain is built from TRBV19 and TRBJ2-7; 9 nucleotides match TRBD1. The V gene's germline CDR1 is LNHDA and CDR2 SQIVND (reference sequence). The V and J ends lost 5 bases and 3 bases, in that order; junction bases with no gene match: 11. The CDR3 spans 16 residues. The CDR3 reads CASSQGEWTGDYEQYF. CDR3 DNA sequence: TGTGCCAGTAGTCAAGGGGAGTGGACAGGGGACTACGAGCAGTACTTC.

The chain is built from TRBV4-1 and TRBJ2-1, with 10 bases that match TRBD2. This CDR3 is built from 15 residues. From germline, CDR1 is MGHRA and CDR2 YSYEKL. J gave up 15 bases and V 1 base, and 12 bases lay outside the gene matches. CDR3 sequence (DNA): TGCGCCAGCAGCCAAGCCCTCCGGGGGGGACTAGCGTCGTTCTTC. This sequence encodes CASSQALRGGLASFF.

Written as DNA, the CDR3 is TGTGCCAGCTGCCCGGGGCGGGCATTCTCCTACAATGAGCAGTTCTTC. Amino acids: CASCPGRAFSYNEQFF. The chain carries TRBV6-5 and TRBJ2-1; D may correspond to TRBD1 or TRBD2 (5 bases each). The CDR3 is made up of 16 amino acids. Germline assignment: CDR1 MNHEY and CDR2 SVGAGI. V lost 8 bases, J lost 0 bases, and 17 bases lay in between.